Given below is one T cell receptor (beta chain) in context. Its antigen is not known. This entry belongs to a study of response to subunit inactivated influenza vaccine. Regarding the study as a whole: Authors suggested each seasonal flu vaccination may recruit only limited numbers of new T cells.

Via MiXCR, TCRdb re-called the RT-PCR reads, giving one row per CDR3 protein. The sample records about 650,000 distinct CDR3 sequences, about 14% being singletons. CDR1 DFQATT and CDR2 SNEGSKA come from the germline V gene (reference sequence). The CDR3 contains 15 residues. The V and J ends lost 0 bases and 9 bases respectively, with 18 bases between them. The receptor was derived from a man aged 45-65 years who received an inactivated influenza vaccine. J is TRBJ2-1 and V is TRBV20-1, with TRBD1 as a possible D gene (5 bases). This sample comprised PBMCs from blood, obtained 14 to 15 days before vaccination. The CDR3 sequence is CSAREGQGDEFEQFF. The CDR3 DNA reads as TGCAGTGCTAGAGAGGGGCAGGGTGATGAGTTTGAGCAGTTCTTC.